One sample yielded the 27 T cell receptor beta chains listed below, sequenced in a study of blood T cells in healthy people across ages. The use of a sample-barcoded 5' primer and a J-beta primer mix characterized a second PCR of roughly 6 to 11 cycles. A single record per CDR3 protein comes from TCRdb applying MiXCR to the 5' RACE reads. The profile shows 1.5 million to 2 million distinct CDR3 sequences, 49% of them singletons. Sequencing was performed on blood. These receptors were collected from a woman in her thirties or forties in good health.

This clonotype was seen a few times. V usage is TRBV2 and J usage is TRBJ2-5; the D is unclear. Trimming removed 4 bases at V and 4 bases at J, with 13 bases between. Germline V gene sequence: CDR1 SNHLY, CDR2 FYNNEI. The length of the CDR3 is 14 residues. The CDR3 here is CASSATSGSETQYF. CDR3 nucleotides: TGTGCCAGCAGTGCCACTTCGGGTTCAGAGACCCAGTACTTC.

The CDR3 loop is CASSLGSADYGYTF. CDR3 sequence (DNA): TGTGCCAGCAGCTTAGGGTCGGCAGATTATGGCTACACCTTC. The rearrangement links TRBV7-8 to TRBJ1-2; no clear D gene. The V gene lost 1 base and the J gene lost 5 bases, with 11 bases spanning the gap. Germline V gene sequence: CDR1 SGHVS, CDR2 FQNEAQ. The CDR3 consists of 14 residues. Full variable domain (missing parts from reference TRBV7-8 and TRBJ1-2): GAGVSQSPRYKVAKRGQDVALRCDPISGHVSLFWYQQALGQGPEFLTYFQNEAQLDKSGLPSDRFFAERPEGSVSTLKIQRTQQEDSAVYLCASSLGSADYGYTFGSGTRLTVV.

This clonotype was seen more than once but under ten times. This CDR3 reads CASRTLSYAEPLHF. The CDR3 bases are TGTGCCAGCAGAACCCTCTCCTATGCGGAACCCCTCCACTTT. This chain joins TRBV6-5 and TRBJ1-6, with D unresolved. The V gene lost 6 bases and the J gene lost 12 bases, with 18 bases spanning the gap. Germline CDR1 MNHEY, CDR2 SVGAGI. This CDR3 is built from 14 residues.

This clonotype was found a few times. In nucleotides, the CDR3 is TGTGCCAGCAGTGAGGAGTTAGTGGAGACCCAGTACTTC. Its protein product is CASSEELVETQYF. The V call is TRBV6-1, the J call TRBJ2-5; D call uncertain. CDR3 length equals 13 residues. Looked up from germline, CDR1 is MNHNS and CDR2 is SASEGT. V gave up 3 bases and J gave up 5 bases, with 10 bases separating them.

This clonotype was detected only a few times. The chain joins TRBV24-1 to TRBJ2-7; the match to TRBD1 covers 8 bases. The CDR3 is made up of 14 amino acids. Looked up from germline, CDR1 is KGHDR and CDR2 is SFDVKD. V shed 4 bases, J shed 2 bases, and the junction held 3 bases outside the gene matches. The chain's CDR3 is CATSDTGQAYEQYF. Here the CDR3 DNA reads TGTGCCACCAGTGACACGGGACAGGCCTACGAGCAGTACTTC.

V gene TRBV6-5 combines with J gene TRBJ2-1, with 13 bases aligning to TRBD2. The CDR3 is 19 amino acids. Germline-derived CDR1 and CDR2 are MNHEY and SVGAGI. Trimming cost V 0 bases and J 7 bases; bases outside gene matches: 12. The CDR3 sequence: CASSYSTALAGGTKNEQFF. The CDR3 DNA sequence: TGTGCCAGCAGTTACTCGACCGCACTAGCGGGGGGGACGAAGAATGAGCAGTTCTTC.

V and J are TRBV21-1 and TRBJ1-2; the table assigns TRBD1, which was not confirmed against the DNA. TRBV21-1 is recorded as a pseudogene. The CDR3 has 15 residues. The CDR3 region is CASSIRTGGDYGYTF. DNA for the CDR3: TGTGCCAGCAGCATACGGACAGGAGGAGACTATGGCTACACCTTC.

This clonotype has at least ten counts. This chain uses TRBV27 with TRBJ1-2; 9 nucleotides align to TRBD1. The CDR3 runs to 12 residues. Trimming removed 6 bases from V and 6 bases from J; junction bases left unmatched: 2. Germline CDR1 is MNHEY and CDR2 is SMNVEV (reference sequence). The CDR3 nucleotides read TGTGCCAGCAGCACAGGGGGCGATGGCTACACCTTC. Translating gives CASSTGGDGYTF.

The chain carries TRBV7-9 and TRBJ2-1; unclear D gene. CDR3 length equals 13 residues. The V end was cut by 1 base, the J end by 9 bases, with 10 bases between. The germline gives CDR1 SEHNR, CDR2 FQNEAQ (reference sequence). The CDR3 is CASSLGGQTEQFF. CDR3 sequence (DNA): TGTGCCAGCAGCTTAGGAGGCCAAACTGAGCAGTTCTTC.

This clonotype was counted a single time. The rearrangement links TRBV28 to TRBJ2-1; D tentatively fits TRBD1 or TRBD2 (5 bases each). Trimming took off 6 bases at V and 5 bases at J, with 14 bases between the two ends. CDR1 and CDR2 from the germline V gene are MDHEN and SYDVKM. This CDR3 spans 14 amino acids. CDR3 sequence (DNA): TGTGCCAGCAGAATAGGGGAGTTAAACAATGAGCAGTTCTTC. Translating it yields CASRIGELNNEQFF. The full variable domain, in which reference TRBV28 and TRBJ2-1 provide the parts outside the CDR3, is DVKVTQSSRYLVKRTGEKVFLECVQDMDHENMFWYRQDPGLGLRLIYFSYDVKMKEKGDIPEGYSVSREKKERFSLILESASTNQTSMYLCASRIGELNNEQFFGPGTRLTVL.

A note on this clonotype: Possible read error: a much larger clone is one base away. V usage is TRBV7-9 and J usage is TRBJ2-1; TRBD1 matches at 8 bases. Germline V CDR1 and CDR2: SEHNR, FQNEAQ (reference sequence). The CDR3 spans 14 residues. The CDR3 is CASSPRDRYKEQFF. CDR3 bases: TGTGCCAGCAGCCCCCGGGACAGGTACAAGGAGCAGTTCTTC.

This clonotype was seen a handful of times. CDR3 loop: CASSLPIGTYEQYF. The CDR3 DNA reads as TGTGCCAGCAGTTTACCGATCGGGACCTACGAGCAGTACTTC. J is TRBJ2-7 and V is TRBV12-3 or TRBV12-4; D might be TRBD2 (5 bases). CDR3 size: 14 residues. V was cut by 2 bases and J by 2 bases, with 10 bases left in between.

V usage is TRBV10-3 and J usage is TRBJ2-4; D call uncertain. The CDR3 runs 14 residues. The V gene lost 3 bases and the J gene lost 0 bases, with 6 bases spanning the gap. Germline V gene data show CDR1 as ENHRY and CDR2 as SYGVKD. The CDR3 loop is CAISDGLAKNIQYF. The CDR3 DNA sequence: TGTGCCATCAGTGACGGATTAGCCAAAAACATTCAGTACTTC.

The V call is TRBV2, the J call TRBJ2-7, with unresolved D. Germline CDR1 is SNHLY and CDR2 is FYNNEI. The CDR3 spans 14 residues. V lost 8 bases and J 3 bases, leaving 17 bases between the germline ends. This CDR3 reads CASGPTFSSYEQYF. The CDR3 nucleotides are TGTGCCAGCGGACCCACCTTTAGTAGCTACGAGCAGTACTTC.

The chain has TRBV14 and TRBJ2-1, with a tentative D call TRBD1 (6 bases). The CDR3 is 15 residues long. Germline lookup yields CDR1 SGHDN and CDR2 FVKESK. The germline V and J ends were trimmed by 1 base and 5 bases, with 12 bases remaining between them. Written as DNA, the CDR3 is TGTGCCAGCAGCCAAGTAAGACAGGTCCACAATGAGCAGTTCTTC. It translates to CASSQVRQVHNEQFF.

The chain links TRBV28 to TRBJ1-2; no clear D gene. Germline V gives CDR1 MDHEN, CDR2 SYDVKM. This CDR3 is 14 amino acids long. Trimming pared 5 bases from V and 4 bases from J, leaving 14 bases between. The CDR3 here is CASSPLDNFYGYTF. CDR3 in DNA: TGTGCCAGCAGTCCCTTGGATAACTTCTATGGCTACACCTTC.

This clonotype was counted only a few times. This chain uses TRBV29-1 with TRBJ2-3; unclear D gene. This CDR3 has 15 residues. V lost 7 bases, J lost 2 bases, and 19 bases lay in between. Germline CDR1 reads SQVTM; CDR2 reads ANQGSEA. The CDR3 protein is CSASRTSAFTDTQYF. CDR3 in DNA: TGCAGCGCCTCGAGGACCTCAGCTTTCACAGATACGCAGTATTTT.

The rearrangement links TRBV4-3 to TRBJ1-1; D is possibly TRBD1 (5 bases). V dropped 3 bases and J dropped 1 base, with 9 bases sitting between them. CDR3 length: 14 amino acids. Germline CDR1 and CDR2: LGHNA and YSLEER. This chain's CDR3 is CASSHQGQNTEAFF. The CDR3 DNA is TGCGCCAGCAGCCACCAAGGACAGAACACTGAAGCTTTCTTT.

This chain uses TRBV29-1 with TRBJ2-1; D is unclear. The CDR3 totals 11 residues. The V gene lost 2 bases and the J gene lost 9 bases, with 8 bases spanning the gap. Germline CDR1 reads SQVTM; CDR2 reads ANQGSEA. The chain's CDR3 is CSVELGIEQFF. DNA of the CDR3: TGCAGCGTTGAACTGGGCATTGAGCAGTTCTTC.

The rearrangement uses TRBV7-6 and TRBJ2-3; 10 bases line up with TRBD1. This CDR3 contains 19 residues. Germline V CDR1 and CDR2: SGHVS, FNYEAQ. The junction had 15 bases not matched to a gene; V was cut back by 5 bases and J by 1 base. CDR3 sequence (DNA): TGTGCCAGCAGCCTCCGAGGACAGGGGGAGAGGGGTGGCACAGATACGCAGTATTTT. Its protein is CASSLRGQGERGGTDTQYF.

The rearrangement joins TRBV5-4 to TRBJ2-3; weak D call: TRBD2 (5 bases). CDR1 and CDR2 (germline): SGHNT, YYREEE (reference sequence). The ends were cut back, 5 bases at V and 2 bases at J, with 12 bases in the middle. The CDR3 has 14 residues. CDR3 nucleotide sequence: TGTGCCAGCAGAGCGGACTCACTCACAGATACGCAGTATTTT. This translates into CASRADSLTDTQYF.

The V gene is TRBV29-1, the J gene TRBJ1-1, with D possibly matching TRBD1 (5 bases). This CDR3 is built from 10 residues. CDR1 is SQVTM, CDR2 ANQGSEA, per germline. V gave up 4 bases and J gave up 10 bases, with 10 bases separating them. Here the CDR3 reads CSVVLGGAFF. In DNA form, the CDR3 reads TGCAGCGTTGTGCTGGGGGGAGCTTTCTTT.

The chain joins TRBV11-2 to TRBJ2-3; 13 nucleotides align to TRBD2. The CDR3 contains 19 residues. The germline CDR1 and CDR2 sequences are SGHAT and FQNNGV. Germline trimming cut 3 bases from V and 6 bases from J; bases unmatched to any gene: 15. The DNA of the CDR3 is TGTGCCAGCAGCTTCACGACCCCCTTAACTAGCGGGGGGGCGGATACGCAGTATTTT. It yields the protein CASSFTTPLTSGGADTQYF.

The chain carries TRBV6-5 and TRBJ1-2, with D perhaps TRBD1 (5 bases). CDR3 length: 15 residues. Per germline, CDR1 MNHEY and CDR2 SVGAGI. The V gene lost 2 bases and the J gene lost 4 bases, with 14 bases spanning the gap. The CDR3 DNA is TGTGCCAGCAGTTACGGGGGTGCCCGCCTCTATGGCTACACCTTC. It specifies CASSYGGARLYGYTF.

V and J are TRBV21-1 and TRBJ1-2; whether TRBD1, the table's D call, matches the DNA was not checked. TRBV21-1 constitutes a pseudogene. The CDR3 loop spans 15 amino acids. The CDR3 DNA sequence: TGTGCCAGCAGGAAGGACAGGCGAATCCCCTATGGCTACACCTTC. Translation gives CASRKDRRIPYGYTF.

The V and J genes are TRBV12-3 or TRBV12-4 and TRBJ2-4; 12 bases match TRBD2. The J call may be in error: the DNA end matches TRBJ2-7 better. This CDR3 region has 17 residues. The CDR3 sequence is CASSSLPTLAGGDEQYF. The CDR3 bases are TGTGCCAGCAGTTCCCTTCCCACACTAGCGGGGGGTGACGAGCAGTACTTC.

V gene TRBV15 combines with J gene TRBJ2-5, with D perhaps matching TRBD2 (5 bases). V was trimmed by 2 bases and J by 4 bases, leaving 11 bases between them. In germline, CDR1 is LNHNV, CDR2 YYDKDF (reference sequence). The CDR3 is 14 residues long. DNA for the CDR3: TGTGCCACCAGCAGACGAGGGAATGGAGAGACCCAGTACTTC. Residues: CATSRRGNGETQYF.